The 16 T cell receptor beta chains reported below all come from one sample, sequenced in a study of beta chain features in type 1 diabetes. Of the isolated RNA, all was reverse transcribed, and so the sequenced material was expressed TCRB transcripts. Repertoires were generated with immunoSEQ multiplex PCR, while TCRdb's copy carries only in-frame clones and drops some. The profile shows about 360,000 clones, 10% to 15% of them singletons. Points from the study as a whole: Shortening of TCRB CDR3s, moderate but significant, appeared in all four CD4+ subsets of Type 1 diabetes patients.

Their recognized antigens are unknown. The source material was naive CD4+ T cells from blood. These receptors were obtained from a woman aged 18-29 years with type 1 diabetes.

The table lists this clone with a few counts. This chain links TRBV9 with TRBJ2-1, with 9 bases lining up with TRBD2. With V trimmed by 6 bases and J by 7 bases, 23 bases remained unmatched. Germline V gene sequence: CDR1 SGDLS, CDR2 YYNGEE. CDR3 size: 19 residues. This CDR3 reads CASTPSGLAGTPLQNEQFF. The DNA for the CDR3 is TGTGCCAGCACCCCATCGGGCCTAGCGGGGACTCCTTTACAGAATGAGCAGTTCTTC.

The V call is TRBV4-1, the J call TRBJ1-2; no firm D call. The CDR3 has 15 amino acids. The ends were cut back, 1 base at V and 2 bases at J, with 11 bases in the middle. The germline V gene encodes CDR1 MGHRA and CDR2 YSYEKL. The CDR3: CASSQGAGMNYGYTF. The CDR3 DNA follows: TGCGCCAGCAGCCAAGGGGCAGGAATGAACTATGGCTACACCTTC.

The V call is TRBV5-1, the J call TRBJ2-3; 7 bases match TRBD2. The ends lost 3 bases at V and 2 bases at J; junction bases unmatched: 3. CDR1 and CDR2 (germline): SGHRS, YFSETQ. The CDR3 is made up of 14 amino acids. CDR3 region: CASSSAGVTDTQYF. CDR3 nucleotide sequence: TGCGCCAGCAGCTCCGCGGGAGTCACAGATACGCAGTATTTT.

This clone showed up just a few times. The J gene is TRBJ2-5, the V gene TRBV11-3; maybe TRBD1 (5 bases). CDR1 and CDR2 from the germline V gene are SGHNT and YENEEA. V was pared by 5 bases and J by 0 bases, with 13 bases between. The CDR3 consists of 15 residues. The CDR3 here is CASSRGHTYQETQYF. The CDR3 DNA reads as TGTGCCAGCAGCCGCGGACATACGTACCAAGAGACCCAGTACTTC.

This clone was recorded a few times. V usage is TRBV7-2 and J usage is TRBJ2-7; 10 bases are a match to TRBD1. J was trimmed by 6 bases and V by 5 bases; bases with no gene match: 7. CDR3 size: 14 residues. The germline gives CDR1 SGHTA, CDR2 FQGNSA. CDR3 sequence: CASSPHWDRGEQYF. The CDR3 coding sequence is TGTGCCAGCAGCCCGCATTGGGACAGGGGCGAGCAGTACTTC. Looking up the rest from reference TRBV7-2 and TRBJ2-7 gives the full variable domain: GAGVSQSPSNKVTEKGKDVELRCDPISGHTALYWYRQSLGQGLEFLIYFQGNSAPDKSGLPSDRFSAERTGGSVSTLTIQRTQQEDSAVYLCASSPHWDRGEQYFGPGTRLTVT.

The J gene is TRBJ2-3, the V gene TRBV2, with 7 bases aligning to TRBD2. The CDR3 sequence is 13 residues long. Germline V lookup: CDR1 SNHLY, CDR2 FYNNEI. With 8 bases clipped from V and 3 bases from J, the junction kept 5 bases outside the gene matches. CDR3 amino acids: CASLGGGTDTQYF. DNA for the CDR3: TGTGCCAGCCTGGGGGGAGGGACAGATACGCAGTATTTT.

The chain recombines TRBV7-2 with TRBJ2-5; D is undetermined. The germline V gene encodes CDR1 SGHTA and CDR2 FQGNSA. The CDR3 has 14 amino acids. Trimming removed 1 base at V and 7 bases at J, with 13 bases between. The CDR3 nucleotides read TGTGCCAGCAGCTTAGTGTGGGCAGATGGGACCCAGTACTTC. It is translated as CASSLVWADGTQYF.

About this clone: This sample also contains other DNA sequences that code for the same CDR3. The V and J genes are TRBV5-1 and TRBJ2-5; 7 bases line up with TRBD2. Germline assignment: CDR1 SGHRS and CDR2 YFSETQ. This CDR3 region has 13 residues. V shed 4 bases, J shed 4 bases, and the junction held 4 bases outside the gene matches. The CDR3 loop is CASSPPGGETQYF. The CDR3, as DNA: TGCGCCAGCAGCCCCCCGGGGGGAGAGACCCAGTACTTC.

The rearrangement joins TRBV7-9 to TRBJ2-5; 7 bases fit TRBD1. This CDR3 comprises 14 residues. The V gene's germline CDR1 is SEHNR and CDR2 FQNEAQ (reference sequence). Losses at the gene ends were 3 bases for V and 4 bases for J; bases not matched to a gene: 5. The CDR3 DNA reads as TGTGCCAGCAGCTTCGGAAGGGGGCCAGAGACCCAGTACTTC. As protein: CASSFGRGPETQYF.

This clone was recorded a few times. In the same sample, other DNA sequences code for this CDR3. Here the CDR3 DNA reads TGTGCCAGCAGTTCCGGGACAGGAGCCTACGAGCAGTACTTC. Its protein is CASSSGTGAYEQYF. The gene calls are TRBV28 and TRBJ2-7; 8 positions agree with TRBD1. Looked up from germline, CDR1 is MDHEN and CDR2 is SYDVKM. This CDR3 has 14 amino acids. J gave up 2 bases and V 4 bases, and 4 bases lay outside the gene matches.

There are a few counts of this clone. The chain employs TRBV9 and TRBJ1-3; D uncertain. The germline V gene encodes CDR1 SGDLS and CDR2 YYNGEE. CDR3 length equals 15 residues. V shed 0 bases and J shed 0 bases, with 7 bases lying between them. The CDR3 DNA reads TGTGCCAGCAGCGTAGATGACTTCTCTGGAAACACCATATATTTT. It yields the protein CASSVDDFSGNTIYF.

This clone was counted a few times. The chain is built from TRBV5-1 and TRBJ1-2; 8 nucleotides line up with TRBD1. The germline CDR1 and CDR2 sequences are SGHRS and YFSETQ. This CDR3 comprises 16 residues. Trimming took 4 bases from V and 2 from J; bases not matched to a gene: 10. The CDR3 DNA is TGCGCCAGCAGCCCAGGGACAGGCCTTTGGAACTATGGCTACACCTTC. This translates into CASSPGTGLWNYGYTF.

The V gene is TRBV11-2, the J gene TRBJ2-7, with 8 positions matching TRBD1. V lost 1 base and J lost 5; bases outside the gene matches: 7. The CDR3 is 15 residues long. CDR1 is SGHAT and CDR2 is FQNNGV in the germline V gene. CDR3 sequence: CASSLVLGQGHEQYF. The CDR3 nucleotides are TGTGCCAGCAGCTTAGTCCTAGGACAGGGACACGAGCAGTACTTC.

This clone occurred a few times. V and J are TRBV9 and TRBJ1-6, with a weak D call TRBD1 (6 bases). V was clipped by 5 bases and J by 6 bases, with 15 bases between them. CDR1 and CDR2 from the germline V gene are SGDLS and YYNGEE. The CDR3 covers 15 residues. The CDR3 sequence: CASRRGGGANSPLHF. CDR3 nucleotides: TGTGCCAGCAGGAGGGGAGGGGGAGCTAATTCACCCCTCCACTTT.

This CDR3 is CASSLERAGGPGETQYF. The DNA of the CDR3 is TGTGCCAGCAGCTTAGAGAGGGCGGGCGGCCCAGGAGAGACCCAGTACTTC. The chain has TRBV7-9 and TRBJ2-5; possibly TRBD2 for D (5 bases). Germline loops: CDR1 SEHNR, CDR2 FQNEAQ (reference sequence). V lost 1 base and J 4 bases, leaving 19 bases between the germline ends. This CDR3 region has 17 residues.

This clone occurred a few times. The rearrangement links TRBV5-4 to TRBJ1-3; D remains unclear. V dropped 2 bases and J dropped 4 bases, with 13 bases sitting between them. From germline, CDR1 is SGHNT and CDR2 YYREEE (reference sequence). The CDR3 covers 15 residues. The CDR3 spells CASSLQSPGGNTIYF. The CDR3 bases are TGTGCCAGCAGCTTACAGTCCCCGGGGGGAAACACCATATATTTT.